The 26 T cell receptor beta chains below come from one sample, sequenced in a study of T cell repertoires in cytomegalovirus infection. MiXCR, run by TCRdb on the reads, gives a single entry per CDR3 protein. The sample shows about 310,000 distinct CDR3 sequences, about 9.2% of them seen only once. Specimen: PBMCs. Receptors were obtained from a human donor in good health (CMV status not recorded). Some clones in this sample may be carry-over from other donors' samples.

In its sample, this clonotype was seen many times. V usage is TRBV7-9 and J usage is TRBJ2-5; the D gene could be TRBD1 or TRBD2 (6 bases each). Trimming cost V 2 bases and J 5 bases, with 15 bases left between them. Germline V gene data show CDR1 as SEHNR and CDR2 as FQNEAQ (reference sequence). This CDR3 spans 15 amino acids. The CDR3: CASSLKGGGYETQYF. The DNA of the CDR3 is TGTGCCAGCAGCTTAAAAGGAGGGGGGTACGAGACCCAGTACTTC.

This clonotype was observed a single time. This chain joins TRBV19 and TRBJ2-1; D may be TRBD1 (5 bases). The ends were cut back, 3 bases at V and 8 bases at J, with 14 bases in the middle. Per the germline V gene, CDR1 is LNHDA and CDR2 is SQIVND (reference sequence). The CDR3 covers 14 residues. In nucleotides, the CDR3 is TGTGCCAGTAGTATGGGGCAGGGTAATTATGAGCAGTTCTTC. Its translation: CASSMGQGNYEQFF. The whole variable domain, filled in from reference TRBV19 and TRBJ2-1, reads DGGITQSPKYLFRKEGQNVTLSCEQNLNHDAMYWYRQDPGQGLRLIYYSQIVNDFQKGDIAEGYSVSREKKESFPLTVTSAQKNPTAFYLCASSMGQGNYEQFFGPGTRLTVL.

This clonotype has ten or more counts. The V and J genes are TRBV2 and TRBJ2-6; D unresolved. The CDR3 runs 14 residues. Germline V gene data show CDR1 as SNHLY and CDR2 as FYNNEI. CDR3 nucleotide sequence: TGTGCGATAAGGAGCCTCTCTGGGGCCAACGTCCTGACTTTC. Protein: CAIRSLSGANVLTF. The variable domain in full, with the rest retrieved from reference TRBV2 and TRBJ2-6, is EPEVTQTPSHQVTQMGQEVILRCVPISNHLYFYWYRQILGQKVEFLVSFYNNEISEKSEIFDDQFSVERPDGSNFTLKIRSTKLEDSAMYFCAIRSLSGANVLTFGAGSRLTVL.

This clonotype was observed at least ten times. This rearrangement joins TRBV29-1 to TRBJ2-3; TRBD1 matches 7 bases. The CDR3 covers 13 residues. CDR1 is SQVTM, CDR2 ANQGSEA, per germline. Unmatched junction bases numbered 6, after V lost 7 bases and J lost 2 bases. CDR3 sequence reads: CSAEGQFTDTQYF. The DNA for the CDR3 is TGCAGCGCTGAGGGACAGTTCACAGATACGCAGTATTTT.

This clonotype was recorded many times. V and J are TRBV3-1 and TRBJ2-7, with TRBD2 identical over 8 bases. The CDR3 is 16 residues long. The V gene's germline CDR1 is LGHDT and CDR2 YNNKEL (reference sequence). With 0 bases clipped from V and 3 bases from J, the junction kept 7 bases outside the gene matches. As DNA, the CDR3 is TGTGCCAGCAGCCAAGAGGCCCAGCGGGGGAGCTACGAGCAGTACTTC. Translating it yields CASSQEAQRGSYEQYF.

Here the CDR3 DNA reads TGCGCCAGCAGCTTGGAAACTCTGAACACTGAAGCTTTCTTT. Residues: CASSLETLNTEAFF. J is TRBJ1-1 and V is TRBV5-1, with D hard to call. Looked up from germline, CDR1 is SGHRS and CDR2 is YFSETQ. This CDR3 is built from 14 residues. Trimming removed 0 bases from V and 0 bases from J, with 6 bases in between.

This clonotype was detected ten times or more. This chain uses TRBV28 with TRBJ2-5; 8 nucleotides agree with TRBD1. Per germline, CDR1 MDHEN and CDR2 SYDVKM. V shed 4 bases, J shed 6 bases, and the junction held 10 bases outside the gene matches. The CDR3 runs 15 residues. The CDR3 DNA follows: TGTGCCAGCAGTTACGCGGACAGGGCTGTAAAGACCCAGTACTTC. Its protein is CASSYADRAVKTQYF.

In this sample, this clonotype turned up many times. The rearrangement joins TRBV5-8 to TRBJ2-2; D is unclear. Germline lookup yields CDR1 SGHTS and CDR2 YDEGEE. The germline V and J ends were trimmed by 0 bases and 3 bases, with 6 bases remaining between them. This CDR3 has 14 residues. The CDR3 DNA sequence: TGTGCCAGCAGCTTGGCAGCTTACACCGGGGAGCTGTTTTTT. Protein sequence: CASSLAAYTGELFF.

The V call is TRBV29-1, the J call TRBJ1-1; tentatively, D is TRBD1 (5 bases). The CDR3 extends over 12 amino acids. Looked up from germline, CDR1 is SQVTM and CDR2 is ANQGSEA. With 4 bases removed from V and 4 bases from J, the gap between germline ends came to 10 bases. The CDR3 DNA sequence: TGCAGCGTTGCCAGGGCGAGCACTGAAGCTTTCTTT. It yields the protein CSVARASTEAFF.

In this sample, this clonotype turned up many times. V gene TRBV7-2 combines with J gene TRBJ2-7; D may be TRBD2 (5 bases). Germline V gene data show CDR1 as SGHTA and CDR2 as FQGNSA. The CDR3 covers 17 residues. Trimming cost V 1 base and J 2 bases, with 18 bases left between them. The CDR3 DNA sequence: TGTGCCAGCAGCTTAGTCGTTCAGGTCGGAGGACCCTACGAGCAGTACGTC. This encodes CASSLVVQVGGPYEQYV.

This clonotype was counted between two and nine times. The rearrangement links TRBV5-1 to TRBJ2-3; D ambiguous. With 2 bases removed from V and 5 bases from J, the gap between germline ends came to 6 bases. The length of the CDR3 is 12 residues. The germline V gene has CDR1 SGHRS and CDR2 YFSETQ. CDR3 amino acids: CASSFRRDTQYF. The CDR3 DNA follows: TGCGCCAGCAGCTTCAGGAGAGATACGCAGTATTTT.

This clonotype has ten or more counts. The chain links TRBV4-1 to TRBJ2-1, with unresolved D. Germline CDR1 is MGHRA and CDR2 is YSYEKL. The CDR3 runs 15 residues. V shed 1 base and J shed 0 bases, with 7 bases lying between them. CDR3 sequence: CASSQGMSSYNEQFF. The CDR3 DNA reads TGCGCCAGCAGCCAAGGCATGAGCTCCTACAATGAGCAGTTCTTC.

The rearrangement joins TRBV2 to TRBJ2-3, with TRBD2 identical over 8 bases. The V gene end was trimmed by 6 bases and the J gene end by 2 bases; junction bases not matched to a gene: 7. The CDR3 runs to 15 residues. The germline V gene has CDR1 SNHLY and CDR2 FYNNEI. The CDR3 loop reads CASSPAGAFTDTQYF. The CDR3 region has the DNA TGTGCCAGCAGCCCAGCGGGGGCCTTCACAGATACGCAGTATTTT.

This clonotype was picked up many times. This chain joins TRBV29-1 and TRBJ2-3; D is unresolved. The CDR3 spans 13 residues. The germline V gene encodes CDR1 SQVTM and CDR2 ANQGSEA. Trimming stripped 6 bases from V and 2 bases from J, with 12 bases between. The CDR3 region has the DNA TGCAGCGTATCGACCCTGGTCACAGATACGCAGTATTTT. Amino acid sequence: CSVSTLVTDTQYF.

Comments on this clonotype: A much larger clone lies a single base off, so this may be a read error. The CDR3 carries no conserved terminal phenylalanine or tryptophan, so it likely arises from a read error. The V and J genes are TRBV20-1 and TRBJ1-1; D is unclear. This CDR3 spans 13 amino acids. The V gene's germline CDR1 is DFQATT and CDR2 SNEGSKA (reference sequence). V shed 6 bases and J shed 0 bases, with 11 bases lying between them. The CDR3: CSAERQLNTEAFL. In DNA form, the CDR3 reads TGCAGTGCCGAAAGGCAACTGAACACTGAAGCTTTCTTG.

Worth noting for this clonotype: A read error is possible here, since a much larger clone lies one base away. The chain carries TRBV6-2 or TRBV6-3 and TRBJ1-1, with D possibly matching TRBD1 (5 bases). The germline V gene encodes CDR1 MNHEY and CDR2 SVGEGT. The CDR3 runs 12 residues. The germline V and J ends were trimmed by 4 bases and 6 bases, with 9 bases remaining between them. The DNA for the CDR3 is TGTGCCAGCAGTTTCCAGGGAGCTGAAGCTTTCTTT. It specifies CASSFQGAEAFF.

CDR3 protein: CSVTALSSYEQYF. DNA for the CDR3: TGCAGCGTTACAGCCTTAAGCTCCTACGAGCAGTACTTC. The genes are TRBV29-1 and TRBJ2-7, with D unclear. This CDR3 contains 13 residues. The germline gives CDR1 SQVTM, CDR2 ANQGSEA. Trimming shortened V by 5 bases and J by 0 bases, and 11 bases separated the two germline ends.

This clonotype has a count of ten or more. The chain couples TRBV10-3 to TRBJ1-2, with TRBD1 matching 8 bases. The CDR3 has 12 residues. The germline V gene encodes CDR1 ENHRY and CDR2 SYGVKD. The V segment lost 5 bases and the J segment 10 bases; nucleotides outside the gene matches: 6. CDR3 residues: CAISREDRDYTF. The CDR3 DNA reads TGTGCCATCAGTCGGGAGGACAGGGACTACACCTTC.

This clonotype was detected many times. The gene calls are TRBV12-3 or TRBV12-4 and TRBJ1-1, with a weak D call TRBD1 (6 bases). V was shortened by 3 bases and J by 8 bases, with 7 bases between the two germline ends. This CDR3 has 11 residues. For the CDR3, the DNA is TGTGCCAGCAGTTTGAGGGGGGAAGCTTTCTTT. Translating it yields CASSLRGEAFF.

The chain recombines TRBV19 with TRBJ1-2; D gene ambiguous. The CDR3 is 14 amino acids. Germline V CDR1 and CDR2: LNHDA, SQIVND (reference sequence). The germline V and J ends were trimmed by 7 bases and 4 bases, with 16 bases remaining between them. The CDR3 here is CASTDPPIVYGYTF. CDR3 nucleotides: TGTGCCAGTACCGACCCGCCGATCGTCTATGGCTACACCTTC.

In its sample, this clonotype was seen many times. The chain combines TRBV6-5 with TRBJ1-1; 8 bases align to TRBD1. Germline CDR1 MNHEY, CDR2 SVGAGI. J gave up 5 bases and V 5 bases, and 10 bases lay outside the gene matches. CDR3 length: 15 amino acids. The CDR3 is CASSLSQGAVTEAFF. In nucleotides, the CDR3 is TGTGCCAGCAGTCTTTCTCAGGGGGCGGTGACTGAAGCTTTCTTT.

This clonotype was detected many times. V and J are TRBV12-3 or TRBV12-4 and TRBJ1-6; no clear D gene. The CDR3 has 14 residues. Deletions cut 3 bases from V and 7 bases from J, with 10 bases between. CDR3 region: CASSFQVGNSPLHF. Here the CDR3 DNA reads TGTGCCAGCAGTTTTCAGGTGGGAAATTCACCCCTCCACTTT.

This clonotype was counted only a few times. This chain connects TRBV20-1 to TRBJ2-1, with D possibly matching TRBD2 (6 bases). The V gene lost 0 bases and the J gene lost 8 bases, with 14 bases spanning the gap. This CDR3 is 14 amino acids long. Germline CDR1 is DFQATT and CDR2 is SNEGSKA (reference sequence). The CDR3 nucleotides are TGCAGTGCTAGAGATTCGGCGGGGAGGTATGAGCAGTTCTTC. Translated, it gives CSARDSAGRYEQFF.

This clonotype was recorded at least ten times. V is TRBV7-8 and J is TRBJ2-2; D is possibly TRBD1 or TRBD2 (5 bases each). With 5 bases removed from V and 3 bases from J, the gap between germline ends came to 10 bases. CDR1 is SGHVS, CDR2 FQNEAQ, per germline. There are 14 residues in the CDR3. CDR3 protein: CASSRLGDTGELFF. The CDR3 region has the DNA TGTGCCAGCAGCCGACTGGGGGACACCGGGGAGCTGTTTTTT.

This clonotype was observed at least ten times. This CDR3 reads CASSSGRGGYTEAFF. CDR3 DNA sequence: TGTGCCAGCAGTTCAGGCAGGGGGGGATACACTGAAGCTTTCTTT. The J gene is TRBJ1-1, the V gene TRBV28; 7 bases match TRBD1. Germline V gene lookup returns CDR1 MDHEN and CDR2 SYDVKM. Trimming removed 4 bases from V and 3 bases from J; junction bases left unmatched: 8. This CDR3 is built from 15 residues. Full variable domain (missing parts from reference TRBV28 and TRBJ1-1): DVKVTQSSRYLVKRTGEKVFLECVQDMDHENMFWYRQDPGLGLRLIYFSYDVKMKEKGDIPEGYSVSREKKERFSLILESASTNQTSMYLCASSSGRGGYTEAFFGQGTRLTVV.

The sample holds many counts of this clonotype. The rearrangement links TRBV12-3 or TRBV12-4 to TRBJ2-1; TRBD2 agrees at 8 bases. This CDR3 contains 15 residues. Unmatched junction bases numbered 5, after V lost 6 bases and J lost 1 base. CDR3 sequence reads: CASRPSGGSYNEQFF. In DNA form, the CDR3 reads TGTGCCAGCAGACCAAGCGGGGGTTCCTACAATGAGCAGTTCTTC.